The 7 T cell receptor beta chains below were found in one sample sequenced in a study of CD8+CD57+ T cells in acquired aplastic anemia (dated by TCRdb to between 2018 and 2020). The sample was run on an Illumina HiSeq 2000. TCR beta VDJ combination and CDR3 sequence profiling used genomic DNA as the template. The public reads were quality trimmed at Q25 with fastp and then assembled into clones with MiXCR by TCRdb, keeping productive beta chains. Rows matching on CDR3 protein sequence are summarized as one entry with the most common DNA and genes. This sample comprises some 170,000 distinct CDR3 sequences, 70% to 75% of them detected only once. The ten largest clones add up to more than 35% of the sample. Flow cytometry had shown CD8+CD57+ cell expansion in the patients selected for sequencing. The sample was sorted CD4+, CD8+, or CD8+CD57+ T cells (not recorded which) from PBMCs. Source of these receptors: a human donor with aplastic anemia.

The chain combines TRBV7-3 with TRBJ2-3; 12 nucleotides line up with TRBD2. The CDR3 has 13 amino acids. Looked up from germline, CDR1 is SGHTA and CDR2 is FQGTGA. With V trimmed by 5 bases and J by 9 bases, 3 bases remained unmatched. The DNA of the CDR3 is TGTGCCAGCAGCGCTAGCGGGGGGGCGACGCAGTATTTT. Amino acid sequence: CASSASGGATQYF.

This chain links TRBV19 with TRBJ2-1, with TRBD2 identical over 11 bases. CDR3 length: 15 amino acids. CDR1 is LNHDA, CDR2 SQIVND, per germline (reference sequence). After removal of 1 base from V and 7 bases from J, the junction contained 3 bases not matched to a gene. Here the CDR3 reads CASSIGLAGLNEQFF. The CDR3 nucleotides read TGTGCCAGTAGTATAGGACTAGCGGGGTTGAATGAGCAGTTCTTC.

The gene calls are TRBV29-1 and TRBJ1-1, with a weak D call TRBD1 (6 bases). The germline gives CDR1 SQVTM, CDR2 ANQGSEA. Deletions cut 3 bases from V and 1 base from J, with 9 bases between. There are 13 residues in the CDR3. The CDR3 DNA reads TGCAGCGTTGAGCGGACAGAGAACACTGAAGCTTTCTTT. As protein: CSVERTENTEAFF.

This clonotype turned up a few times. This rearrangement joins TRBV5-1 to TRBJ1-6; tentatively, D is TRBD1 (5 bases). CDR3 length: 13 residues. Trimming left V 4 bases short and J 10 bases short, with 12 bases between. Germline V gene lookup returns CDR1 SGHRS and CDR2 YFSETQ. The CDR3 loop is CASSPGTTSPLHF. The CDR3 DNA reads TGCGCCAGCAGCCCTGGGACTACCTCACCCCTCCACTTT.

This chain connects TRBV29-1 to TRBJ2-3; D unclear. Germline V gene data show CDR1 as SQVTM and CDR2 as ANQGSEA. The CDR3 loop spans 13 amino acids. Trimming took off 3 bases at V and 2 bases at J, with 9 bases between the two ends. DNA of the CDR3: TGCAGCGTTGAGCACGCACACACAGATACGCAGTATTTT. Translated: CSVEHAHTDTQYF.

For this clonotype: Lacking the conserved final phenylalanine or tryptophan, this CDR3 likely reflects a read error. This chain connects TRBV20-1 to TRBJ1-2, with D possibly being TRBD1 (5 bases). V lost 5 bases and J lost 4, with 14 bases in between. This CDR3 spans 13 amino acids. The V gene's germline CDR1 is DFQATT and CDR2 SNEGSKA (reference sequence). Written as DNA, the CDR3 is TGCAGTGCTGGACGGGGCGGCCCCTATGGCTACACCTCC. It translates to CSAGRGGPYGYTS.

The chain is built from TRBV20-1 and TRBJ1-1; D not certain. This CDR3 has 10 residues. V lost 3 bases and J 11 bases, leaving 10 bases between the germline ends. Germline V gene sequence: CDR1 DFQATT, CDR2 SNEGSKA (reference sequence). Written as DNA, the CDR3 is TGCAGTGCTAGTGACTTTGGCGCTTTCTTT. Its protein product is CSASDFGAFF.